This TCR beta chain emerged from a study of breast tumors, draining lymph nodes, adjacent tissues (dated by TCRdb to between 2015 and 2016). For the wider study: TCR beta repertoires were compared across tumor, adjacent nontumor tissue and axillary lymph nodes obtained from breast cancer patients. The study aimed to assess the relationships and possible T-cell exchange between tumor, surrounding tissue and draining lymph node repertoires in human breast cancer.

This clonotype showed up many times. The target of this receptor is not known. Within one base of it there is no much larger clone, and no base qualities were kept. Data came from an Illumina HiSeq 2000. Multiplex PCR amplification was used to generate the TCR beta chain libraries. The amplified TCR beta chain products were analyzed by high-throughput sequencing. In TCRdb, the public reads were trimmed at Q25 with fastp and aligned with MiXCR, with productive beta chains retained. Every CDR3 protein is listed once, alongside the most common genes and DNA of its rows. The sample records 100,000 or so distinct CDR3 sequences, less than 25% of which are singletons. The ten largest clones add up to around 1.3% of the sample. The germline V end is reduced by 3 bases and the J end by 3 bases; junction bases left unmatched: 5. The CDR3, cysteine through phenylalanine, is 14 amino acids long. Only the CDR3 DNA stays, 42 bases, in frame from base 1.

Study-level results and caveats: The conclusion that tumor T cells originate in lymph nodes was presented as consistent with a hypothesis rather than as directly demonstrated. T-cell repertoire diversity in tumors was found to be lower than in lymph nodes but higher than in nontumor tissue, and preferential V and J gene usage was observed. The data were judged consistent with most tumor T cells deriving from the lymph node and then expanding within tumor tissue. Tumor and nontumor tissue repertoires were found to be significantly more similar in luminal-like than in basal-like breast cancer.

The lymph node samples were taken from the axillary draining lymph nodes of breast cancer patients. The chain is encoded by TRBV12-3 or TRBV12-4 joined to TRBJ2-7; 7 bases in the junction line up with TRBD1. The receptor comes from a female donor with breast cancer. Some clones in this sample may be carry-over from other donors' samples. The sample was axillary lymph node tissue. The CDR3 in this case is CASSLGTALYEQYF. The DNA reads TGTGCCAGCAGTTTGGGGACAGCCCTCTACGAGCAGTACTTC.